Listed below are T cell receptor beta chains from one sample, sequenced in a study of long-term antiretroviral therapy in people with HIV. The method was immunoSEQ multiplex PCR; TCRdb's version includes in-frame clones alone and lacks a portion of them. This table holds tens of thousands of clones, 80% to 95% found once. The specimen was unsorted PBMCs, collected 4.4 years after starting antiretroviral therapy. The receptor source for this set is a woman in her 50s with HIV. Both conserved end residues are part of each CDR3. D genes are given only for firm matches. Size is stated for part of the rows, as once, few or many counts, or as a class when the clone is expanded.

CDR3aa: CASSPGLAGHYEQYF; CDR3nt: TGTGCCAGCAGTCCCGGACTAGCGGGGCACTACGAGCAGTACTTC; v_gene: TRBV5-5; d_gene: TRBD2; abundance: .; j_gene: TRBJ2-7
CDR3aa: CASSITGASGETQYF; CDR3nt: TGTGCCAGTAGTATCACAGGGGCGAGTGGAGAGACCCAGTACTTC; v_gene: TRBV19; d_gene: TRBD1; abundance: .; j_gene: TRBJ2-5
CDR3aa: CATSREPGRDIQYF; CDR3nt: TGTGCCACCAGCAGAGAGCCAGGGCGGGACATTCAGTACTTC; v_gene: TRBV15; d_gene: .; abundance: .; j_gene: TRBJ2-4
CDR3aa: CASSLSGSYGYTF; CDR3nt: TGTGCCAGCAGCCTATCGGGTTCCTATGGCTACACCTTC; v_gene: TRBV7-9; d_gene: .; abundance: .; j_gene: TRBJ1-2
CDR3aa: CASSPGRHSNQPQHF; CDR3nt: TGTGCCAGCAGCCCCGGCCGTCATAGCAATCAGCCCCAGCATTTT; v_gene: TRBV6-6; d_gene: .; abundance: .; j_gene: TRBJ1-5
CDR3aa: CAWSVGATAYNSPLHF; CDR3nt: TGTGCCTGGAGTGTAGGGGCGACAGCCTATAATTCACCCCTCCATTTT; v_gene: TRBV30; d_gene: .; abundance: .; j_gene: TRBJ1-6
CDR3aa: CASTPDRDTGELFF; CDR3nt: TGTGCCAGTACCCCGGACAGGGACACCGGGGAGCTGTTTTTT; v_gene: TRBV7-9; d_gene: TRBD1; abundance: .; j_gene: TRBJ2-2
CDR3aa: CASSRPGQGTKGREKLFF; CDR3nt: TGTGCCAGCAGCCGCCCCGGACAGGGGACAAAAGGGAGGGAAAAACTGTTTTTT; v_gene: TRBV5-6; d_gene: TRBD1; abundance: .; j_gene: TRBJ1-4
CDR3aa: CASSPTYDLGQPNTEAFF; CDR3nt: TGTGCCAGCAGTCCAACCTACGACTTAGGACAGCCTAACACTGAAGCTTTCTTT; v_gene: TRBV28; d_gene: .; abundance: few; j_gene: TRBJ1-1
CDR3aa: CATSREGYWDQPQHF; CDR3nt: TGTGCCACCAGCAGGGAGGGGTATTGGGATCAGCCCCAGCATTTT; v_gene: TRBV15; d_gene: .; abundance: few; j_gene: TRBJ1-5
CDR3aa: CASSPRGDPYNEQFF; CDR3nt: TGCGCCAGCAGCCCTCGGGGGGACCCATACAATGAGCAGTTCTTC; v_gene: TRBV5-1; d_gene: TRBD2; abundance: .; j_gene: TRBJ2-1
CDR3aa: CASSQDVGGYPQYF; CDR3nt: TGCGCCAGCAGCCAAGATGTCGGGGGGTACCCGCAGTACTTC; v_gene: TRBV4-1; d_gene: TRBD2; abundance: .; j_gene: TRBJ2-7
CDR3aa: CASGGRVEKLFF; CDR3nt: TGTGCCAGCGGGGGGCGGGTTGAAAAACTGTTTTTT; v_gene: TRBV7-9; d_gene: .; abundance: .; j_gene: TRBJ1-4
CDR3aa: CASSWATPAAGNTIYF; CDR3nt: TGTGCCAGTAGTTGGGCTACGCCCGCGGCTGGAAACACCATATATTTT; v_gene: TRBV19; d_gene: .; abundance: .; j_gene: TRBJ1-3
CDR3aa: CASRLRRDTEAFF; CDR3nt: TGTGCCAGCAGGCTCCGTAGGGACACTGAAGCTTTCTTT; v_gene: TRBV6-5; d_gene: .; abundance: .; j_gene: TRBJ1-1
CDR3aa: CASSGDRIEAFF; CDR3nt: TGTGCCAGTAGTGGGGACAGGATTGAAGCTTTCTTT; v_gene: TRBV19; d_gene: TRBD1; abundance: .; j_gene: TRBJ1-1
CDR3aa: CASSLDGTGSDLADTQYF; CDR3nt: TGTGCCAGCAGTTTAGACGGGACAGGGTCTGATTTGGCAGATACGCAGTATTTT; v_gene: TRBV27; d_gene: TRBD1; abundance: .; j_gene: TRBJ2-3
CDR3aa: CASSGAGRYGYTF; CDR3nt: TGTGCCAGCAGTGGAGCAGGGAGATATGGCTACACCTTC; v_gene: TRBV2; d_gene: .; abundance: .; j_gene: TRBJ1-2
CDR3aa: CASSQEAGGTDTQYF; CDR3nt: TGCGCCAGCAGCCAAGAAGCGGGGGGCACAGATACGCAGTATTTT; v_gene: TRBV4-1; d_gene: TRBD2; abundance: .; j_gene: TRBJ2-3
CDR3aa: CASGSSPGRGYEQYF; CDR3nt: TGTGCCAGCGGAAGTTCCCCGGGTCGAGGATACGAGCAGTACTTC; v_gene: TRBV2; d_gene: .; abundance: .; j_gene: TRBJ2-7
CDR3aa: CASSVSTGAGSTDTQYF; CDR3nt: TGTGCCAGCAGCGTCTCGACAGGGGCCGGGTCCACAGATACGCAGTATTTT; v_gene: TRBV11-2; d_gene: TRBD1; abundance: few; j_gene: TRBJ2-3
CDR3aa: CASSFTTGPGNTIYF; CDR3nt: TGTGCCAGCAGCTTCACGACAGGGCCTGGAAACACCATATATTTT; v_gene: TRBV5-6; d_gene: TRBD1; abundance: once; j_gene: TRBJ1-3
CDR3aa: CASSLNRADTQYF; CDR3nt: TGTGCCAGCAGCCTAAATAGGGCAGATACGCAGTATTTT; v_gene: TRBV6-5; d_gene: .; abundance: .; j_gene: TRBJ2-3
CDR3aa: CASSYPTASGGAQFF; CDR3nt: TGTGCCAGCAGTTACCCCACTGCTAGCGGGGGGGCCCAGTTCTTC; v_gene: TRBV6-5; d_gene: TRBD2; abundance: .; j_gene: TRBJ2-1
CDR3aa: CASSPGLAGTDTQYF; CDR3nt: TGTGCCAGCTCACCGGGACTAGCGGGCACAGATACGCAGTATTTT; v_gene: TRBV2; d_gene: TRBD2; abundance: .; j_gene: TRBJ2-3